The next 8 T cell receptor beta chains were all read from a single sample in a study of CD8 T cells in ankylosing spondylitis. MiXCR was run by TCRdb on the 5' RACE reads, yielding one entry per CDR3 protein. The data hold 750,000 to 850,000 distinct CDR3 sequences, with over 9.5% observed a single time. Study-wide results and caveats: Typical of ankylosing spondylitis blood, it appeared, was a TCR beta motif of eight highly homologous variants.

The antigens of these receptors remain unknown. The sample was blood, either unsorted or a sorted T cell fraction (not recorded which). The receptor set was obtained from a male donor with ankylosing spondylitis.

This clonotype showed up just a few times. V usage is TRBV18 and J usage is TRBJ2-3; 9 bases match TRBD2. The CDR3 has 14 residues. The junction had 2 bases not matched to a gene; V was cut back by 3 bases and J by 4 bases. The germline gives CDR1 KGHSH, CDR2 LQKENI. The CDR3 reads CASSPSGSPDTQYF. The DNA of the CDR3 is TGTGCCAGCTCACCTAGCGGGAGCCCAGATACGCAGTATTTT.

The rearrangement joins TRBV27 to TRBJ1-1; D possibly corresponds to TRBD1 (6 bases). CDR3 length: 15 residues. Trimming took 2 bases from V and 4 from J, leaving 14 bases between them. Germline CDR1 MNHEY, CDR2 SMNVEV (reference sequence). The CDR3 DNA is TGTGCCAGCAGTTTACTCAGGGTAGGGGGCACTGAAGCTTTCTTT. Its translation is CASSLLRVGGTEAFF.

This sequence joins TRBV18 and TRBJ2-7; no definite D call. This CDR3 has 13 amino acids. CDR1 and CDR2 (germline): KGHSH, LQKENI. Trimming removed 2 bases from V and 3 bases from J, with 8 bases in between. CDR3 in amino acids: CASSPFKNYEQYF. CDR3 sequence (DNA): TGTGCCAGCTCACCATTTAAGAACTACGAGCAGTACTTC.

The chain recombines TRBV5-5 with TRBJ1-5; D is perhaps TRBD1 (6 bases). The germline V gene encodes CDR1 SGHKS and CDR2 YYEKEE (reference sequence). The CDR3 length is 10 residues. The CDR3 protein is CWGPDQPQHF. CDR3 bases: TGTTGGGGGCCAGATCAGCCCCAGCATTTT. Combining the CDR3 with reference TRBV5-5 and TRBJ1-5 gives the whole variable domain DAGVTQSPTHLIKTRGQQVTLRCSPISGHKSVSWYQQVLGQGPQFIFQYYEKEERGRGNFPDRFSARQFPNYSSELNVNALLLGDSALYLCWGPDQPQHFGDGTRLSIL.

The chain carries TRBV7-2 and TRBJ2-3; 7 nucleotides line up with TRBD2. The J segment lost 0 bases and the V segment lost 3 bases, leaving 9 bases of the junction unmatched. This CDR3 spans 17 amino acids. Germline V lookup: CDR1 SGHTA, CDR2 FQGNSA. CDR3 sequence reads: CASSFQLGRGSTDTQYF. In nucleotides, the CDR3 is TGTGCCAGCAGCTTCCAGTTGGGGCGGGGGAGCACAGATACGCAGTATTTT.

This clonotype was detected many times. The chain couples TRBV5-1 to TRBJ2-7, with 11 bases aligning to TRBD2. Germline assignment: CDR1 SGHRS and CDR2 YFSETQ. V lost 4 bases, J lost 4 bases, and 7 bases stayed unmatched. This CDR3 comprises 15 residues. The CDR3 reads CASSLGPSGRYEQYF. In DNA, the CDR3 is TGCGCCAGCAGCCTGGGCCCTAGCGGGAGGTACGAGCAGTACTTC.

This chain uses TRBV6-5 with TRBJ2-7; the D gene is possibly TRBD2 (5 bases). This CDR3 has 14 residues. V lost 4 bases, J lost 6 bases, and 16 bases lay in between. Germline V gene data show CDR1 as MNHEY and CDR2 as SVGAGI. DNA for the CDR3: TGTGCCAGCAGTTTTATGGGCCCTCGGGGCGAGCAGTACTTC. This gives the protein CASSFMGPRGEQYF.

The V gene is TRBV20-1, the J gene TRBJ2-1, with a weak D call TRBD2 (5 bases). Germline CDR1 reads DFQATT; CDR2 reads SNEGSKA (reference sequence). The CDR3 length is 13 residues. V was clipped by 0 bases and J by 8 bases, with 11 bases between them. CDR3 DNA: TGCAGTGCTAGAGATTTGAGAGGGTATGAGCAGTTCTTC. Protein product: CSARDLRGYEQFF.